This TCR beta chain was found in a study of memory CD4+ T cells and cytomegalovirus serostatus. About the research overall: Donors were healthy Belgian adults, 9 CMV seropositive and roughly 25 seronegative.

This clone has more than one count but fewer than ten. Antigen specificity is unknown. Regarding the study as a whole: A US-trained random forest predicted CMV serostatus with median AUC around 0.93.

Measured with immunoSEQ multiplex PCR; TCRdb has only the in-frame clones, and not every one. The table shows some 64,000 clones, with 82% occurring only once. Germline V lookup: CDR1 SNHLY, CDR2 FYNNEI. CDR3 size: 12 residues. Trimming removed 6 bases at V and 7 bases at J, with 10 bases between. The sort gate was single viable CD3+CD4+CD8-CD45RO+ cells for memory CD4+ T cells. Donors' CMV status reflects serum IgG against pp150, pp28, p38, p52. Material for sequencing was memory CD4+ T cells from blood. The sequence was collected from an adult in good health and CMV-seronegative. The chain uses TRBV2 and TRBJ1-5; no reliable D call. The CDR3 DNA is TGTGCCAGCAGCAGAGTTACCCAGCCCCAGCATTTT. Protein sequence: CASSRVTQPQHF. The variable domain in full, with the rest retrieved from reference TRBV2 and TRBJ1-5, is EPEVTQTPSHQVTQMGQEVILRCVPISNHLYFYWYRQILGQKVEFLVSFYNNEISEKSEIFDDQFSVERPDGSNFTLKIRSTKLEDSAMYFCASSRVTQPQHFGDGTRLSIL.